The entry below describes one T cell receptor beta chain. CDR3 size: 15 residues. Germline V gene data show CDR1 as LGHNA and CDR2 as YSLEER. V was pared by 2 bases and J by 5 bases, with 3 bases of the junction left unmatched. The data belong to a study of blood T cell repertoires in COVID-19. Across the whole study: The United States, Italy and Spain supplied acute and convalescent COVID-19 samples. Sample material is recorded as cDNA or gDNA derived from T cells, B-cell-depleted T cells, or PBMCs.

Under the authors' procedure: It was from reference gene primer amplification that nucleated cell counts were estimated. Profiled with immunoSEQ multiplex PCR; TCRdb holds only in-frame clones, not every one. V and J calls and clone size are as listed in that table; D and trimming were resolved from the DNA. The sample has approximately 220,000 clones; around 82% are singletons. The V gene is TRBV4-3, the J gene TRBJ2-1; 10 bases match TRBD2. The TCR originated in a woman between 45 and 65 years old who had been exposed to COVID-19. The sample taken for sequencing was PBMCs or T cells enriched from blood (not recorded which). The CDR3 is CASSQYTSGDNEQFF. The CDR3 nucleotides read TGCGCCAGCAGCCAATATACTAGCGGGGACAATGAGCAGTTCTTC.